This TCR beta chain is drawn from a study of T cells in Graves' hyperthyroidism and ophthalmopathy. Uncontrolled infection, other autoimmune disease, pregnancy or lactation led to exclusion. What was amplified from RNA transcripts were TCR beta CDR3 regions. TCR CDR3 regions were first amplified by RT-PCR with HTBI primers. TCRdb called the multiplex PCR reads again in MiXCR, with one record for every CDR3 protein. The sample records 200,000 or so distinct CDR3 sequences, about a sixth being singletons. This clonotype was found many times. Its antigen is as yet unknown. Overall study results and limits: It was a median approximately six months before onset that the model predicted ophthalmopathy. Blood also held most thyroid clonotypes expanded beyond 0.001. A model of 13 V-J pairs discriminated ophthalmopathy from stable hyperthyroidism.

Sequencing was performed on blood. The clonotype comes from a woman in her fifties or sixties with Graves' hyperthyroidism.

The CDR3 DNA is TGCAGCGTTGAAAGGACAGAACAAGAGACCCAGTACTTC. Translating it yields CSVERTEQETQYF. The V gene is TRBV29-1, the J gene TRBJ2-5, with a tentative D call TRBD1 (6 bases). Looked up from germline, CDR1 is SQVTM and CDR2 is ANQGSEA. The germline V and J ends were trimmed by 2 bases and 2 bases, with 9 bases remaining between them. This CDR3 is built from 13 residues.